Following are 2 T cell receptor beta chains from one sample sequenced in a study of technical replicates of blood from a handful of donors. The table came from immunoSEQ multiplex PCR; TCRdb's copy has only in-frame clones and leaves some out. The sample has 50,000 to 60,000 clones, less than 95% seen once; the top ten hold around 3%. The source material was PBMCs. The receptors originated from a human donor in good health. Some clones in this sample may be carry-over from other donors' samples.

The CDR3 protein is CASSDSWQGHSPLHF. As DNA, the CDR3 is TGTGCCAGCAGTGACTCATGGCAGGGGCATTCACCCCTCCACTTT. The gene calls are TRBV6-4 and TRBJ1-6, with a weak D call TRBD1 (6 bases). The CDR3 has 15 residues. Trimming removed 0 bases from V and 8 bases from J, with 11 bases in between. Looked up from germline, CDR1 is MRHNA and CDR2 is SNTAGT.

The CDR3 nucleotides are TGTGCCAGCAGACAGGAATATGGCTACACCTTC. This gives the protein CASRQEYGYTF. The chain uses TRBV6-6 and TRBJ1-2, with D maybe TRBD1 (5 bases). The CDR3 totals 11 residues. Per germline, CDR1 MNHNY and CDR2 SVGAGI (reference sequence). V lost 6 bases and J lost 5, with 7 bases in between.